A single sample gave rise to the 7 T cell receptor beta chains below, sequenced in a study of cytomegalovirus exposure and HLA in healthy donors. 60 Vbeta and 13 Jbeta primers were used in PCR. Assay used: immunoSEQ multiplex PCR; TCRdb lists only in-frame clones, some missing. The table has some 180,000 clones, about 80% seen once. Material: PBMCs. These TCRs come from a young woman in good health and CMV-seronegative.

The V gene is TRBV4-2, the J gene TRBJ2-7; 7 bases are a match to TRBD1. The V gene's germline CDR1 is LGHNA and CDR2 YNFKEQ. With 0 bases clipped from V and 3 bases from J, the junction kept 2 bases outside the gene matches. The CDR3 is made up of 14 amino acids. CDR3 bases: TGTGCCAGCAGCCAAGACAGGGGGATCTACGAGCAGTACTTC. Its translation is CASSQDRGIYEQYF.

CDR3 nucleotide sequence: TGTGCCAGTAGTGATCACAGGGCCTCTGGAAACACCATATATTTT. Protein sequence: CASSDHRASGNTIYF. The chain is built from TRBV19 and TRBJ1-3; maybe TRBD1 (6 bases). Trimming pared 5 bases from V and 0 bases from J, leaving 11 bases between. The CDR3 covers 15 residues. The germline gives CDR1 LNHDA, CDR2 SQIVND (reference sequence).

This chain uses TRBV7-8 with TRBJ2-7, with 9 bases lining up with TRBD1. Trimming cost V 1 base and J 3 bases; bases outside gene matches: 7. The CDR3 covers 16 residues. Looked up from germline, CDR1 is SGHVS and CDR2 is FQNEAQ. The chain's CDR3 is CASSLEGQGTFYEQYF. The DNA of the CDR3 is TGTGCCAGCAGCTTAGAGGGACAGGGAACTTTCTACGAGCAGTACTTC.

This chain joins TRBV13 and TRBJ1-1; perhaps TRBD1 as D (6 bases). Trimming removed 6 bases from V and 4 bases from J, with 12 bases in between. The CDR3 runs 13 residues. The germline V gene has CDR1 PRHDT and CDR2 FYEKMQ (reference sequence). In DNA form, the CDR3 reads TGTGCCAGCAGAAATACAGGGTCCACTGAAGCTTTCTTT. It encodes CASRNTGSTEAFF.

This chain joins TRBV5-6 and TRBJ2-2, with D possibly being TRBD1 (6 bases). Germline-derived CDR1 and CDR2 are SGHDT and YYEEEE. The V end was cut by 4 bases, the J end by 5 bases, with 9 bases between. The CDR3 has 13 amino acids. The CDR3 coding sequence is TGTGCCAGCAGCGCCAGGGGTACCGGGGAGCTGTTTTTT. Translating gives CASSARGTGELFF.

This clone was seen repeatedly, ten times or more. The rearrangement links TRBV29-1 to TRBJ1-1; tentatively, D is TRBD1 (6 bases). Trimming stripped 5 bases from V and 3 bases from J, with 13 bases between. This CDR3 is 13 amino acids long. Germline V gene sequence: CDR1 SQVTM, CDR2 ANQGSEA. The CDR3, as DNA: TGCAGCGTTCGATACAGGGAGTACACTGAAGCTTTCTTT. Amino acids: CSVRYREYTEAFF. Full variable domain (remainder filled in from reference TRBV29-1 and TRBJ1-1): SAVISQKPSRDICQRGTSLTIQCQVDSQVTMMFWYRQQPGQSLTLIATANQGSEATYESGFVIDKFPISRPNLTFSTLTVSNMSPEDSSIYLCSVRYREYTEAFFGQGTRLTVV.

The V gene is TRBV6-5, the J gene TRBJ2-2, with TRBD1 as a possible D gene (6 bases). The CDR3 spans 15 residues. Per the germline V gene, CDR1 is MNHEY and CDR2 is SVGAGI. V was shortened by 6 bases and J by 3 bases, with 14 bases between the two germline ends. CDR3 residues: CASSYAQGYTGELFF. Here the CDR3 DNA reads TGTGCCAGCAGCTACGCACAGGGTTACACCGGGGAGCTGTTTTTT.